This T cell receptor beta chain was identified during a study of T-cell memory formation after mild COVID-19. Details on this clonotype: As yet, its antigen is unknown.

Unmatched junction bases numbered 12, after V lost 3 bases and J lost 7 bases. This CDR3 is 16 amino acids long. CDR1 is SGHRS and CDR2 is YFSETQ in the germline V gene. Overall study results and limits: Clones shrinking between day 15 and 85 showed a balanced CD4/CD8 split, and those that grew later tilted toward CD4+. Clones which contracted sat mainly in CM and EM if CD4+, and in EMRA if CD8+.

One entry per CDR3 protein results from TCRdb running MiXCR on the 5' RACE reads. The sample has around 390,000 distinct CDR3 sequences; about 17% are singletons. The sequenced material came from PBMCs or a T cell subset sorted from them (not recorded which). This TCR derives from a man between 18 and 35 years old who had mild COVID-19 (a few samples of this study predate the infection). Cell type and time point are not known. The chain has TRBV5-1 and TRBJ2-1; 8 nucleotides align to TRBD2. The CDR3 DNA is TGCGCCAGCAGCTCTACCAGCGGGGGTGGATGGAATGAGCAGTTCTTC. It codes for CASSSTSGGGWNEQFF. Variable domain in full (rest from reference TRBV5-1 and TRBJ2-1): KAGVTQTPRYLIKTRGQQVTLSCSPISGHRSVSWYQQTPGQGLQFLFEYFSETQRNKGNFPGRFSGRQFSNSRSEMNVSTLELGDSALYLCASSSTSGGGWNEQFFGPGTRLTVL.